Shown below are 19 T cell receptor beta chains from a single sample sequenced in a study of long-term antiretroviral therapy in people with HIV. Assay version v3.0 of immunoSEQ was used, and it was run at survey level. Sequencing used immunoSEQ multiplex PCR; TCRdb keeps in-frame clones, though not all of them. Altogether around 15,000 clones are present, around 84% being singletons, with the ten largest covering 7% to 9%. This sample comprised unsorted PBMCs, obtained 0.1 years after starting antiretroviral therapy. The receptors were sampled from a man between 18 and 35 years old with HIV.

This clone appeared a single time. The chain joins TRBV9 to TRBJ2-1, with D possibly TRBD2 on 5 matching bases. Germline V lookup: CDR1 SGDLS, CDR2 YYNGEE. V was pared by 7 bases and J by 0 bases, with 20 bases between. CDR3 length: 17 residues. The CDR3 here is CASSQSDQRGSYNEQFF. DNA for the CDR3: TGTGCCAGCTCCCAATCCGACCAACGGGGCTCCTACAATGAGCAGTTCTTC.

In regard to this clone: A read error may account for a junction end that differs from germline. This chain links TRBV6-5 with TRBJ2-5, with a possible D match to TRBD2 (6 bases). Germline CDR1 and CDR2: MNHEY and SVGAGI. CDR3 length equals 12 residues. CDR3 sequence reads: CARPGASHHKDF. The CDR3 coding sequence is TGTGCCCGCCCGGGAGCCAGCCACCACAAAGACTTC.

This chain joins TRBV5-1 and TRBJ2-7; 8 positions match TRBD2. The CDR3 sequence is 14 residues long. V lost 2 bases, J lost 1 base, and 2 bases stayed unmatched. The germline gives CDR1 SGHRS, CDR2 YFSETQ. The chain's CDR3 is CASSFSGNSYEQYF. CDR3 sequence (DNA): TGCGCCAGCAGCTTTAGCGGGAATTCCTACGAGCAGTACTTC.

The genes are TRBV5-1 and TRBJ1-1, with D possibly being TRBD1 (5 bases). Germline-derived CDR1 and CDR2 are SGHRS and YFSETQ. The germline V and J ends were trimmed by 4 bases and 5 bases, with 15 bases remaining between them. The CDR3 sequence is 14 residues long. The DNA of the CDR3 is TGCGCCAGCAGCGGAGAGGGGTGGCGAACTGAAGCTTTCTTT. This codes for CASSGEGWRTEAFF.

The chain is built from TRBV5-1 and TRBJ1-2, with a weak D call TRBD1 (5 bases). The CDR3 is 16 amino acids. Germline-derived CDR1 and CDR2 are SGHRS and YFSETQ. Trimming shortened V by 4 bases and J by 0 bases, and 16 bases separated the two germline ends. CDR3 sequence reads: CASSPGDSGTNYGYTF. CDR3 nucleotide sequence: TGCGCCAGCAGCCCTGGAGACAGCGGGACTAACTATGGCTACACCTTC. Using reference TRBV5-1 and TRBJ1-2 for the parts outside the CDR3, the full variable domain is KAGVTQTPRYLIKTRGQQVTLSCSPISGHRSVSWYQQTPGQGLQFLFEYFSETQRNKGNFPGRFSGRQFSNSRSEMNVSTLELGDSALYLCASSPGDSGTNYGYTFGSGTRLTVV.

The rearrangement links TRBV11-3 to TRBJ2-5; TRBD2 agrees at 10 bases. Germline values: CDR1 SGHNT, CDR2 YENEEA. This CDR3 is built from 17 residues. Trimming removed 5 bases from V and 0 bases from J; junction bases left unmatched: 9. The DNA of the CDR3 is TGTGCCAGCAGCCTAACCGGGACTAGCGAGTACCAAGAGACCCAGTACTTC. This encodes CASSLTGTSEYQETQYF.

This clone was seen once. The chain uses TRBV14 and TRBJ2-5, with D possibly being TRBD2 (5 bases). The CDR3 covers 13 residues. The V end was cut by 1 base, the J end by 7 bases, with 10 bases between. The germline V gene has CDR1 SGHDN and CDR2 FVKESK. CDR3 in amino acids: CASSQAEGATQYF. In DNA, the CDR3 is TGTGCCAGCAGCCAAGCTGAGGGAGCGACCCAGTACTTC.

The chain uses TRBV4-3 and TRBJ2-1, with 8 bases fitting TRBD2. This CDR3 spans 16 amino acids. CDR1 LGHNA and CDR2 YSLEER come from the germline V gene. The ends lost 3 bases at V and 8 bases at J; junction bases unmatched: 12. CDR3 amino acids: CASSHTGTRTTDEQFF. The CDR3 region has the DNA TGCGCCAGCAGCCACACCGGGACTAGAACAACAGATGAGCAGTTCTTC.

CDR3 region: CASSLADNTGELFF. DNA for the CDR3: TGTGCCAGCAGCTTAGCAGATAACACCGGGGAGCTGTTTTTT. The rearrangement joins TRBV7-2 to TRBJ2-2, with D unclear. Germline V gene data show CDR1 as SGHTA and CDR2 as FQGNSA. This CDR3 has 14 residues. V lost 0 bases and J lost 2, with 4 bases in between.

This chain connects TRBV9 to TRBJ1-1; D unclear. This CDR3 is 13 amino acids long. Germline CDR1 reads SGDLS; CDR2 reads YYNGEE. Trimming removed 4 bases from V and 0 bases from J, with 7 bases in between. CDR3 DNA sequence: TGTGCCAGCAGCCCTCAAATGAACACTGAAGCTTTCTTT. It translates to CASSPQMNTEAFF.

This clone showed up just a few times. V and J are TRBV11-2 and TRBJ1-5; D is possibly TRBD1 (5 bases). This CDR3 contains 13 residues. From germline, CDR1 is SGHAT and CDR2 FQNNGV. Deletions cut 4 bases from V and 8 bases from J, with 12 bases between. CDR3 region: CASSSLGGKPQHF. The CDR3 DNA reads as TGTGCCAGCAGCTCCCTCGGGGGGAAGCCCCAGCATTTT. Using reference TRBV11-2 and TRBJ1-5 for the parts outside the CDR3, the full variable domain is EAGVAQSPRYKIIEKRQSVAFWCNPISGHATLYWYQQILGQGPKLLIQFQNNGVVDDSQLPKDRFSAERLKGVDSTLKIQPAKLEDSAVYLCASSSLGGKPQHFGDGTRLSIL.

The chain couples TRBV6-5 to TRBJ2-7; 8 bases agree with TRBD1. V lost 5 bases and J lost 5; bases outside the gene matches: 11. The CDR3 runs to 15 residues. Germline assignment: CDR1 MNHEY and CDR2 SVGAGI. The CDR3 DNA reads TGTGCCAGCAGTCCTGACAGGGGAAAACTCCACGAGCAGTACTTC. As protein: CASSPDRGKLHEQYF.

This chain links TRBV7-9 with TRBJ1-6; D ambiguous. This CDR3 is 12 amino acids long. Germline V gene lookup returns CDR1 SEHNR and CDR2 FQNEAQ (reference sequence). V lost 1 base, J lost 9 bases, and 4 bases lay in between. CDR3 sequence (DNA): TGTGCCAGCAGCTTAGGATCTTCACCCCTCCACTTT. This codes for CASSLGSSPLHF.

The chain is built from TRBV11-2 and TRBJ2-5, with 11 positions matching TRBD2. The germline V gene has CDR1 SGHAT and CDR2 FQNNGV. There are 15 residues in the CDR3. Trimming removed 5 bases from V and 4 bases from J; junction bases left unmatched: 6. The CDR3 here is CASSPLAGGSETQYF. In DNA form, the CDR3 reads TGTGCCAGCAGCCCGCTAGCGGGGGGCTCAGAGACCCAGTACTTC.

This chain connects TRBV9 to TRBJ2-2, with 9 bases aligning to TRBD2. Germline lookup yields CDR1 SGDLS and CDR2 YYNGEE. This CDR3 spans 16 amino acids. V lost 3 bases to trimming and J lost 3 bases; unmatched junction nucleotides: 6. The CDR3 coding sequence is TGTGCCAGCAGCGGATTGACTAGCGGCCACACCGGGGAGCTGTTTTTT. Its protein is CASSGLTSGHTGELFF.

This rearrangement joins TRBV19 to TRBJ2-1; 8 bases map to TRBD1. Germline V gene sequence: CDR1 LNHDA, CDR2 SQIVND (reference sequence). This CDR3 comprises 14 residues. The J segment lost 3 bases and the V segment lost 6 bases, leaving 4 bases of the junction unmatched. The CDR3 loop reads CASSATGVYNEQFF. The CDR3 DNA reads TGTGCCAGTAGCGCGACAGGGGTCTACAATGAGCAGTTCTTC.

V usage is TRBV4-3 and J usage is TRBJ2-3, with a weak D call TRBD2 (7 bases). The CDR3 extends over 13 amino acids. CDR1 and CDR2 from the germline V gene are LGHNA and YSLEER. Trimming pared 5 bases from V and 2 bases from J, leaving 8 bases between. CDR3 region: CASSGGATDTQYF. The CDR3 nucleotides read TGCGCCAGCAGCGGGGGGGCCACAGATACGCAGTATTTT.

The CDR3 spells CASSLGTDLPGANVLTF. DNA of the CDR3: TGTGCCAGTAGTCTCGGGACAGACTTACCTGGGGCCAACGTCCTGACTTTC. The V gene is TRBV19, the J gene TRBJ2-6, with 7 positions matching TRBD1. Germline values: CDR1 LNHDA, CDR2 SQIVND (reference sequence). The CDR3 length is 17 residues. Trimming took 5 bases from V and 2 from J; bases not matched to a gene: 9. Full variable domain (remainder filled in from reference TRBV19 and TRBJ2-6): DGGITQSPKYLFRKEGQNVTLSCEQNLNHDAMYWYRQDPGQGLRLIYYSQIVNDFQKGDIAEGYSVSREKKESFPLTVTSAQKNPTAFYLCASSLGTDLPGANVLTFGAGSRLTVL.

The rearrangement links TRBV9 to TRBJ2-1; the D gene is possibly TRBD2 (5 bases). The V and J ends lost 0 bases and 0 bases respectively, with 13 bases between them. This CDR3 contains 17 residues. The V gene's germline CDR1 is SGDLS and CDR2 YYNGEE. This CDR3 is CASSVADYMSSYNEQFF. The CDR3 DNA reads as TGTGCCAGCAGCGTAGCTGACTATATGAGCTCCTACAATGAGCAGTTCTTC.